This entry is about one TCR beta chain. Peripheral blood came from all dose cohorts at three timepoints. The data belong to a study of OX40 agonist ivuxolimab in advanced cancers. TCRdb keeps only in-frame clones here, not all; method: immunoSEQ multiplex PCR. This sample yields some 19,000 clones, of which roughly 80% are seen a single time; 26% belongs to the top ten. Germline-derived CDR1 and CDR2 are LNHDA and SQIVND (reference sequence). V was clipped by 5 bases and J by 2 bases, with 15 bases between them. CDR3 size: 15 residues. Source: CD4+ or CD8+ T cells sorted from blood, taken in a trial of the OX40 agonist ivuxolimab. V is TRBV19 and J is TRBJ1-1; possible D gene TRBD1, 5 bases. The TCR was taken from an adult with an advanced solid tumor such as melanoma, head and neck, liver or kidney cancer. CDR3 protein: CASSAGDFGNTEAFF. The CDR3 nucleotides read TGTGCCAGTAGTGCGGGGGATTTTGGAAACACTGAAGCTTTCTTT.